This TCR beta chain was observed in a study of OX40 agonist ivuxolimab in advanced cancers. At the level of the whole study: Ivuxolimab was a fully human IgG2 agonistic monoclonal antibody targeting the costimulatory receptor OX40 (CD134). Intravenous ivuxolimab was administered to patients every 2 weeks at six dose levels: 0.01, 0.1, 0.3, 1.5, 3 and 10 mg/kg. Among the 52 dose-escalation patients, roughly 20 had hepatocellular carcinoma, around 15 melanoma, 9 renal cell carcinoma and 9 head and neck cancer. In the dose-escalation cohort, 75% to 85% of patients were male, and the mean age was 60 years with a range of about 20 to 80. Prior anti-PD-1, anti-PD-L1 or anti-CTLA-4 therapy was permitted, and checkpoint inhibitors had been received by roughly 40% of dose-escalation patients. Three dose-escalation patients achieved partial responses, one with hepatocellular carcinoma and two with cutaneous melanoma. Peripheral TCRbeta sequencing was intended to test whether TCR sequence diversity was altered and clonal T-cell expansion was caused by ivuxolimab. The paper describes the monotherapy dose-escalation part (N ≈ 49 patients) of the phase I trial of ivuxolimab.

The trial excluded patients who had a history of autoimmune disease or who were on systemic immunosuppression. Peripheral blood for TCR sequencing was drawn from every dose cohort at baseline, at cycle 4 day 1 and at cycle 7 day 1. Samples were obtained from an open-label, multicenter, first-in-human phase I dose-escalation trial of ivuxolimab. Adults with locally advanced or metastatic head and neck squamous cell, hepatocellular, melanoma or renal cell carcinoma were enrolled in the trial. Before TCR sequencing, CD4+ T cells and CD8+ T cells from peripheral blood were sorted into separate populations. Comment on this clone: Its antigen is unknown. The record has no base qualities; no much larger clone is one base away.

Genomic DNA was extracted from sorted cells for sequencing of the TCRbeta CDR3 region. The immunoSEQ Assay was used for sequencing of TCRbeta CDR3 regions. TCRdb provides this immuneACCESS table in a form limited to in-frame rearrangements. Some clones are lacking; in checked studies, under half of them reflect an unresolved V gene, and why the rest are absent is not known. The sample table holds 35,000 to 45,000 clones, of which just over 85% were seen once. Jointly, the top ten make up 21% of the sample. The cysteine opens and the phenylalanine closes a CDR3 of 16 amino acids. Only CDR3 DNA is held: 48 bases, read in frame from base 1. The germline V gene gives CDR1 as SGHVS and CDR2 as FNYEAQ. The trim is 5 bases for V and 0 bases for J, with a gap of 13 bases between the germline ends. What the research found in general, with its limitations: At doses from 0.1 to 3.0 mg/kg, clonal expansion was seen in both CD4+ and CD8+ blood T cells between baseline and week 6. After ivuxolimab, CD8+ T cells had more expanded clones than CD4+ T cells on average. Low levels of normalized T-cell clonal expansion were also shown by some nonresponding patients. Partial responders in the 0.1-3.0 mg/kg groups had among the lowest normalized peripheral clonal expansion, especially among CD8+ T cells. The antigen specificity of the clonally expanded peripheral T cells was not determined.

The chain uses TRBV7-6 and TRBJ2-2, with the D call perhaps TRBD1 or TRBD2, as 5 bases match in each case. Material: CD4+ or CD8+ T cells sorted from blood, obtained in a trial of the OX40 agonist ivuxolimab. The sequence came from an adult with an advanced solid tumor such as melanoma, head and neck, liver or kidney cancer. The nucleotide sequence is TGTGCCAGCAGCCTAAACGAGGGGACGAACACCGGGGAGCTGTTTTTT. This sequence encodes CASSLNEGTNTGELFF.